This T cell receptor beta chain was obtained from a study of regulatory T cells in long-lasting Graves disease. Specified time point: newly diagnosed GD, antithyroid drugs for less than 3 months. PBMCs provided the RNA from which the TCR library was made. This clonotype has a handful of counts. The CDR3 extends over 17 amino acids. V lost 5 bases and J lost 2, with 18 bases in between. Germline assignment: CDR1 SGHAT and CDR2 FQNNGV. Libraries of TCR beta came from iRepertoire HTBI primers plus Arm-PCR of CDR3 regions. TCRdb re-called the multiplex PCR reads with MiXCR, one entry per CDR3 protein. The data contain about 540,000 distinct CDR3 sequences, roughly 13% of them singletons. The same sample was also used in a study of T cells in Graves' hyperthyroidism and ophthalmopathy.

Sequences were derived from peripheral blood mononuclear cells (PBMCs), sampled at new diagnosis, from a patient treated with antithyroid drugs. This receptor was obtained from a man aged 25-45 years with Graves disease. V gene TRBV11-2 combines with J gene TRBJ2-2; D uncertain. The CDR3 loop is CASSNEEEPFNTGELFF. The CDR3 DNA is TGTGCCAGCAGCAATGAGGAAGAGCCCTTTAACACCGGGGAGCTGTTTTTT.